The clone carrying this T cell receptor beta chain has just one count. The repertoire was sequenced with immunoSEQ multiplex PCR; TCRdb's copy has only in-frame clones and lacks some. The sample consists of about 54,000 clones, more than 90% of them appearing once. This CDR3 has 13 residues. After removal of 4 bases from V and 3 bases from J, the junction contained 3 bases not matched to a gene. Germline lookup yields CDR1 WSHSY and CDR2 SAAADI. This record comes from a study of T cell changes during pregnancy in multiple sclerosis. This specimen was peripheral blood, taken after pregnancy. The TCR was taken from a female donor in good health, enrolled as a control in a pregnancy study. This chain connects TRBV10-2 to TRBJ2-7; 7 nucleotides align to TRBD2. CDR3 region: CASSVGEGYEQYF. CDR3 DNA: TGCGCCAGCAGTGTAGGGGAGGGCTACGAGCAGTACTTC.